These 30 T cell receptor beta chains share one sample of origin, sequenced in a study of technical replicates of blood from several donors. Sequencing used immunoSEQ multiplex PCR; TCRdb keeps in-frame clones, though not all of them. The sample carries around 90,000 clones, just under 95% recorded once. The material sequenced was T cells isolated from PBMCs. Receptors were obtained from a human donor in good health.

This chain uses TRBV4-2 with TRBJ2-7, with 9 bases lining up with TRBD2. Germline-derived CDR1 and CDR2 are LGHNA and YNFKEQ. The CDR3 is 15 residues long. V lost 1 base, J lost 2 bases, and 3 bases stayed unmatched. CDR3 sequence (DNA): TGTGCCAGCAGCCAAGCTAGCGGGGCGGCCTACGAGCAGTACTTC. Amino acids: CASSQASGAAYEQYF.

V is TRBV7-8 and J is TRBJ2-1; tentative D call: TRBD2 (5 bases). Deletions cut 8 bases from V and 0 bases from J, with 11 bases between. This CDR3 has 14 amino acids. Germline V gene lookup returns CDR1 SGHVS and CDR2 FQNEAQ. The CDR3 reads CASADRGSYNEQFF. The CDR3 DNA sequence: TGTGCCAGCGCAGACCGGGGCTCCTACAATGAGCAGTTCTTC. Full variable domain (rest looked up from reference TRBV7-8 and TRBJ2-1): GAGVSQSPRYKVAKRGQDVALRCDPISGHVSLFWYQQALGQGPEFLTYFQNEAQLDKSGLPSDRFFAERPEGSVSTLKIQRTQQEDSAVYLCASADRGSYNEQFFGPGTRLTVL.

The chain couples TRBV27 to TRBJ2-1; TRBD2 matches 13 bases. The CDR3 has 15 residues. Germline V gene lookup returns CDR1 MNHEY and CDR2 SMNVEV (reference sequence). V was clipped by 5 bases and J by 5 bases; unmatched bases: 3. The CDR3 DNA sequence: TGTGCCAGCAGTCGGACTAGCGGGAGTCACAATGAGCAGTTCTTC. It encodes CASSRTSGSHNEQFF.

This clone occurred once. This chain uses TRBV19 with TRBJ1-2; unclear D gene. Germline V gives CDR1 LNHDA, CDR2 SQIVND (reference sequence). CDR3 length: 15 amino acids. V lost 2 bases, J lost 2 bases, and 12 bases lay in between. The CDR3, as DNA: TGTGCCAGTAGTATATCTCCCACAGCCAACTATGGCTACACCTTC. Encoded protein: CASSISPTANYGYTF.

V usage is TRBV30 and J usage is TRBJ1-1; D is possibly TRBD1 (6 bases). The CDR3 loop spans 16 amino acids. V was clipped by 0 bases and J by 3 bases, with 17 bases between them. Germline V gives CDR1 GTSNPN, CDR2 SVGIG (reference sequence). CDR3 DNA sequence: TGTGCCTGGAGTGTACTCAGGGGCCATAGGGACACTGAAGCTTTCTTT. This encodes CAWSVLRGHRDTEAFF.

This chain uses TRBV12-5 with TRBJ1-4, with 8 positions matching TRBD1. Germline V lookup: CDR1 LGHNT, CDR2 FRNRAP. The CDR3 has 14 residues. J was trimmed by 8 bases and V by 7 bases; bases with no gene match: 9. CDR3 amino acids: CASATRTGFEKLFF. The CDR3 nucleotides are TGTGCTAGTGCCACTCGGACAGGGTTCGAAAAACTGTTTTTT.

The genes are TRBV7-2 and TRBJ2-1; the match to TRBD2 covers 11 bases. Germline lookup yields CDR1 SGHTA and CDR2 FQGNSA. With V trimmed by 1 base and J by 8 bases, 4 bases remained unmatched. The CDR3 spans 15 residues. CDR3 sequence reads: CASSLGLAGGYEQFF. CDR3 coding DNA: TGTGCCAGCAGCTTAGGGCTAGCGGGGGGCTATGAGCAGTTCTTC.

This chain uses TRBV7-9 with TRBJ2-7; possible D gene TRBD2, 6 bases. The V gene lost 1 base and the J gene lost 5 bases, with 12 bases spanning the gap. Germline assignment: CDR1 SEHNR and CDR2 FQNEAQ (reference sequence). The CDR3 is 14 amino acids. The CDR3 spells CASSLGNGGHEQYF. CDR3 coding DNA: TGTGCCAGCAGCTTAGGTAACGGGGGTCACGAGCAGTACTTC.

This clone has only one observation. This chain links TRBV28 with TRBJ1-2; TRBD1 is a possible D gene (5 bases). Germline assignment: CDR1 MDHEN and CDR2 SYDVKM. The CDR3 loop spans 15 amino acids. The V and J ends lost 0 bases and 8 bases respectively, with 16 bases between them. CDR3 DNA sequence: TGTGCCAGCAGTTTATGGGCCGAGGAGGGACGAGGCTACACCTTC. Translation: CASSLWAEEGRGYTF.

The gene calls are TRBV7-3 and TRBJ2-1; 7 bases align to TRBD2. Unmatched junction bases numbered 17, after V lost 5 bases and J lost 4 bases. The CDR3 loop spans 18 amino acids. The germline gives CDR1 SGHTA, CDR2 FQGTGA. CDR3 nucleotide sequence: TGTGCCAGCAGCCTACCCGGGGATAGCCTAGCGGTTTACAATGAGCAGTTCTTC. Translated: CASSLPGDSLAVYNEQFF.

The V gene is TRBV30, the J gene TRBJ1-6; 9 nucleotides match TRBD1. The CDR3 has 14 amino acids. With 5 bases clipped from V and 7 bases from J, the junction kept 6 bases outside the gene matches. Germline-derived CDR1 and CDR2 are GTSNPN and SVGIG (reference sequence). CDR3 amino acids: CAWSRDRVNSPLHF. In DNA form, the CDR3 reads TGTGCCTGGTCCCGGGACAGGGTAAATTCACCCCTCCACTTT.

The rearrangement joins TRBV18 to TRBJ1-1, with D possibly TRBD1 on 6 matching bases. The CDR3 has 16 residues. Germline V CDR1 and CDR2: KGHSH, LQKENI. V lost 3 bases and J 0 bases, leaving 14 bases between the germline ends. The CDR3 DNA reads TGTGCCAGCTCACCGTACAGGGTTGGTTTGAACACTGAAGCTTTCTTT. Protein: CASSPYRVGLNTEAFF.

J is TRBJ1-1 and V is TRBV4-1, with 7 bases lining up with TRBD1. Germline V gene sequence: CDR1 MGHRA, CDR2 YSYEKL. The V and J ends lost 2 bases and 0 bases, in that order; junction bases with no gene match: 15. The length of the CDR3 is 19 residues. CDR3 in DNA: TGCGCCAGCAGCCAACCGTGGATGAGACAGGGCGGTTTGAACACTGAAGCTTTCTTT. This gives the protein CASSQPWMRQGGLNTEAFF.

The chain has TRBV7-3 and TRBJ2-1; TRBD2 matches 9 bases. In germline, CDR1 is SGHTA, CDR2 FQGTGA. The length of the CDR3 is 15 residues. Trimming cost V 5 bases and J 6 bases; bases outside gene matches: 8. The CDR3 spells CASSLGAGGGNEQFF. The CDR3, as DNA: TGTGCCAGCAGCCTAGGGGCGGGAGGGGGCAATGAGCAGTTCTTC. The complete variable domain, with remaining parts taken from reference TRBV7-3 and TRBJ2-1, reads GAGVSQTPSNKVTEKGKYVELRCDPISGHTALYWYRQSLGQGPEFLIYFQGTGAADDSGLPNDRFFAVRPEGSVSTLKIQRTERGDSAVYLCASSLGAGGGNEQFFGPGTRLTVL.

The chain employs TRBV12-5 and TRBJ2-7, with D possibly being TRBD1 (5 bases). From germline, CDR1 is LGHNT and CDR2 FRNRAP. Between the trimmed V and J ends, which lost 3 bases and 0 bases, there was a span of 18 bases. The CDR3 runs 17 residues. The CDR3 DNA reads TGTGCTAGTGGTTTAGCCAGGGCCCAATTGTTCTCCTACGAGCAGTACTTC. Amino acids: CASGLARAQLFSYEQYF.

This chain uses TRBV5-4 with TRBJ2-1; 8 positions agree with TRBD1. Trimming cost V 6 bases and J 5 bases; bases outside gene matches: 7. The CDR3 length is 14 residues. Germline CDR1 is SGHNT and CDR2 is YYREEE (reference sequence). CDR3 residues: CASTGQASNNEQFF. Written as DNA, the CDR3 is TGTGCCAGCACGGGACAGGCGTCCAACAATGAGCAGTTCTTC.

J is TRBJ2-1 and V is TRBV4-2; possible D gene TRBD2, 7 bases. This CDR3 is 15 amino acids long. V was shortened by 0 bases and J by 7 bases, with 13 bases between the two germline ends. CDR1 and CDR2 from the germline V gene are LGHNA and YNFKEQ. The CDR3 spells CASSQDWGRGNEQFF. The CDR3, as DNA: TGTGCCAGCAGCCAAGATTGGGGGAGGGGGAATGAGCAGTTCTTC.

The chain couples TRBV2 to TRBJ2-7, with a possible D match to TRBD1 (5 bases). V dropped 7 bases and J dropped 0 bases, with 10 bases sitting between them. Germline loops: CDR1 SNHLY, CDR2 FYNNEI. CDR3 length: 13 residues. CDR3 loop: CASTPTVSYEQYF. CDR3 DNA sequence: TGTGCCAGCACCCCGACAGTCTCCTACGAGCAGTACTTC.

The V call is TRBV15, the J call TRBJ2-1; 9 bases are shared with TRBD2. This CDR3 region has 15 residues. V shed 4 bases, J shed 5 bases, and the junction held 6 bases outside the gene matches. Per the germline V gene, CDR1 is LNHNV and CDR2 is YYDKDF (reference sequence). The CDR3 loop reads CATSMGRLADNEQFF. The DNA of the CDR3 is TGTGCCACCAGCATGGGGAGACTAGCGGACAATGAGCAGTTCTTC.

Comments on this clone: A read error may account for a junction end that differs from germline. This rearrangement joins TRBV6-5 to TRBJ1-1; 9 nucleotides align to TRBD1. The CDR3 totals 14 residues. The germline V gene has CDR1 MNHEY and CDR2 SVGAGI. This CDR3 is CASSYGQGNSEAFF. The CDR3 DNA sequence: TGTGCCAGCAGTTACGGACAGGGGAACTCTGAAGCTTTCTTT.

The chain uses TRBV4-1 and TRBJ2-7; D may be TRBD1 (6 bases). V lost 0 bases to trimming and J lost 3 bases, with 18 bases between them. The CDR3 consists of 17 residues. CDR1 is MGHRA and CDR2 is YSYEKL in the germline V gene. CDR3 protein: CASSQDLGARGNYEQYF. CDR3 bases: TGCGCCAGCAGCCAAGATCTTGGGGCCAGGGGTAACTACGAGCAGTACTTC.

V usage is TRBV29-1 and J usage is TRBJ2-5; D is unclear. Trimming took off 0 bases at V and 5 bases at J, with 7 bases between the two ends. The CDR3 consists of 12 residues. In germline, CDR1 is SQVTM, CDR2 ANQGSEA. The CDR3 nucleotides are TGCAGCGTTGAAGATTCCGGGGAGACCCAGTACTTC. Its protein product is CSVEDSGETQYF.

The chain couples TRBV6-1 to TRBJ2-5; D not certain. CDR1 and CDR2 from the germline V gene are MNHNS and SASEGT. The CDR3 is 14 amino acids. V lost 2 bases and J 0 bases, leaving 7 bases between the germline ends. CDR3: CASSEPPYQETQYF. In DNA, the CDR3 is TGTGCCAGCAGTGAACCCCCGTACCAAGAGACCCAGTACTTC.

CDR3 region: CASEGGREVNEQFF. CDR3 DNA sequence: TGTGCCAGCGAGGGCGGGAGGGAGGTCAATGAGCAGTTCTTC. J is TRBJ2-1 and V is TRBV28; TRBD2 agrees at 9 bases. The CDR3 runs to 14 residues. V trimming: 8 bases; J trimming: 6 bases; junction bases outside the gene matches: 8. Looked up from germline, CDR1 is MDHEN and CDR2 is SYDVKM. Filled out from reference TRBV28 and TRBJ2-1, the complete variable domain reads DVKVTQSSRYLVKRTGEKVFLECVQDMDHENMFWYRQDPGLGLRLIYFSYDVKMKEKGDIPEGYSVSREKKERFSLILESASTNQTSMYLCASEGGREVNEQFFGPGTRLTVL.

This clone was detected only once. The chain combines TRBV6-1 with TRBJ2-7, with D possibly being TRBD1 (6 bases). V lost 4 bases, J lost 4 bases, and 8 bases lay in between. The CDR3 runs to 12 residues. CDR1 is MNHNS and CDR2 is SASEGT in the germline V gene. CDR3 nucleotides: TGTGCCAGCAGTGGACAGGTTTACGAGCAGTACTTC. As protein: CASSGQVYEQYF.

This clone was detected only once. A junction boundary mismatches the germline segment, possibly from a read error. This rearrangement joins TRBV7-7 to TRBJ2-1; a possible D gene is TRBD2 (6 bases). This CDR3 comprises 15 residues. Germline assignment: CDR1 SSHAT and CDR2 FNYEAQ (reference sequence). The CDR3 reads CASSLSPGGDNEQFF. CDR3 DNA sequence: TGTGCTAGCAGCTTAAGCCCCGGGGGAGACAATGAGCAGTTCTTC.

The rearrangement uses TRBV18 and TRBJ2-1; D is possibly TRBD2 (6 bases). In germline, CDR1 is KGHSH, CDR2 LQKENI. This CDR3 is built from 15 residues. Trimming pared 4 bases from V and 6 bases from J, leaving 16 bases between. CDR3 region: CASSRPGDKANEQFF. The CDR3, as DNA: TGTGCCAGCTCACGGCCGGGAGATAAGGCCAATGAGCAGTTCTTC.

The rearrangement links TRBV7-3 to TRBJ1-1; D is possibly TRBD1 (5 bases). V lost 1 base and J 1 base, leaving 7 bases between the germline ends. The length of the CDR3 is 14 residues. Germline-derived CDR1 and CDR2 are SGHTA and FQGTGA. The CDR3 is CASSLNTGNTEAFF. The CDR3 region has the DNA TGTGCCAGCAGCTTAAACACAGGGAACACTGAAGCTTTCTTT. Together with reference TRBV7-3 and TRBJ1-1, the CDR3 gives the full variable domain: GAGVSQTPSNKVTEKGKYVELRCDPISGHTALYWYRQSLGQGPEFLIYFQGTGAADDSGLPNDRFFAVRPEGSVSTLKIQRTERGDSAVYLCASSLNTGNTEAFFGQGTRLTVV.

The chain couples TRBV6-5 to TRBJ1-5; perhaps TRBD1 as D (5 bases). V dropped 2 bases and J dropped 1 base, with 9 bases sitting between them. Germline lookup yields CDR1 MNHEY and CDR2 SVGAGI. The CDR3 is made up of 15 amino acids. The CDR3 spells CASSYGQGSNQPQHF. The CDR3 DNA reads as TGTGCCAGCAGTTACGGACAAGGAAGCAATCAGCCCCAGCATTTT.

The chain combines TRBV4-1 with TRBJ1-4, with 7 bases lining up with TRBD1. The trim removed 5 bases at V and 0 bases at J, leaving 12 bases unmatched. This CDR3 comprises 18 residues. Germline lookup yields CDR1 MGHRA and CDR2 YSYEKL. CDR3 amino acids: CASSIRDSGRATNEKLFF. The CDR3 region has the DNA TGCGCCAGCAGCATTCGGGACAGTGGTAGGGCAACTAATGAAAAACTGTTTTTT.